A single sample gave rise to the 26 T cell receptor beta chains below, sequenced in a study of T cell repertoires in cytomegalovirus infection. A single record per CDR3 protein comes from TCRdb applying MiXCR to the reads. The sample includes around 240,000 distinct CDR3 sequences, over 20% seen only once; the top ten take about 18%. The specimen sequenced was CD8+ T cells from PBMCs. The receptor source for this set is a human donor in good health (CMV status not recorded). Some clones in this sample may be carry-over from other donors' samples.

The chain has TRBV14 and TRBJ2-1; D unresolved. Trimming left V 4 bases short and J 6 bases short, with 10 bases between. The germline gives CDR1 SGHDN, CDR2 FVKESK. This CDR3 spans 13 amino acids. The CDR3 DNA follows: TGTGCCAGCAGCCTCGTGCCGTTCAATGAGCAGTTCTTC. Its translation is CASSLVPFNEQFF.

The chain couples TRBV2 to TRBJ1-2; a weak D match, TRBD1 (5 bases). From germline, CDR1 is SNHLY and CDR2 FYNNEI. The CDR3 extends over 14 amino acids. Trimming took 10 bases from V and 4 from J, leaving 19 bases between them. The CDR3 reads CATTSGPFSYGYTF. CDR3 nucleotide sequence: TGTGCCACCACGTCGGGACCTTTCAGCTATGGCTACACCTTC. The variable domain in full, with the rest retrieved from reference TRBV2 and TRBJ1-2, is EPEVTQTPSHQVTQMGQEVILRCVPISNHLYFYWYRQILGQKVEFLVSFYNNEISEKSEIFDDQFSVERPDGSNFTLKIRSTKLEDSAMYFCATTSGPFSYGYTFGSGTRLTVV.

This clonotype was seen only a few times. In DNA form, the CDR3 reads TGTGCCAGCAGTGACGTAGGACAGCTCAATCAGCCCCAGCATTTT. It specifies CASSDVGQLNQPQHF. The chain joins TRBV2 to TRBJ1-5; D may be TRBD1 (6 bases). There are 15 residues in the CDR3. Germline loops: CDR1 SNHLY, CDR2 FYNNEI. The ends were cut back, 3 bases at V and 3 bases at J, with 12 bases in the middle.

This clonotype was detected a few times. V and J are TRBV28 and TRBJ1-1; D may be TRBD1 (5 bases). Trimming shortened V by 8 bases and J by 0 bases, and 13 bases separated the two germline ends. The CDR3 contains 14 residues. From germline, CDR1 is MDHEN and CDR2 SYDVKM. CDR3 DNA sequence: TGTGCCAGCGATTCAGGGAGGATGAACACTGAAGCTTTCTTT. This translates into CASDSGRMNTEAFF.

This clonotype has a count of ten or more. The V call is TRBV7-9, the J call TRBJ2-1; unclear D gene. Germline CDR1 and CDR2: SEHNR and FQNEAQ (reference sequence). The V and J ends lost 5 bases and 8 bases respectively, with 13 bases between them. The length of the CDR3 is 13 residues. The CDR3 loop is CASSTPVRDEQFF. In nucleotides, the CDR3 is TGTGCCAGCAGCACCCCGGTTCGTGATGAGCAGTTCTTC. The full variable domain, completed using reference TRBV7-9 and TRBJ2-1, is DTGVSQNPRHKITKRGQNVTFRCDPISEHNRLYWYRQTLGQGPEFLTYFQNEAQLEKSRLLSDRFSAERPKGSFSTLEIQRTEQGDSAMYLCASSTPVRDEQFFGPGTRLTVL.

As regards this clonotype: This sequence may be a read error, since a much larger clone differs from it by one base. The J gene is TRBJ2-1, the V gene TRBV6-2 or TRBV6-3, with 7 bases aligning to TRBD2. The CDR3 is 16 amino acids. Per germline, CDR1 MNHEY and CDR2 SVGEGT. In nucleotides, the CDR3 is TGTACCAGCAGTTACTCGAAACTAGCGAAGTACGATGAGCAGTTCTTC. Its protein product is CTSSYSKLAKYDEQFF.

J is TRBJ2-1 and V is TRBV15; the D gene is possibly TRBD1 (5 bases). Trimming took 4 bases from V and 2 from J, leaving 6 bases between them. Germline values: CDR1 LNHNV, CDR2 YYDKDF (reference sequence). CDR3 size: 13 residues. CDR3 nucleotides: TGTGCCACCAGCACAGGGACCTACAATGAGCAGTTCTTC. The encoded protein is CATSTGTYNEQFF.

The V and J genes are TRBV2 and TRBJ2-3; no firm D call. This CDR3 contains 15 residues. V was trimmed by 5 bases and J by 0 bases, leaving 12 bases between them. The germline CDR1 and CDR2 sequences are SNHLY and FYNNEI. The DNA for the CDR3 is TGTGCCAGCAGTAGCACAGCTACTAGCACAGATACGCAGTATTTT. This gives the protein CASSSTATSTDTQYF.

This clonotype was recorded many times. The V gene is TRBV28, the J gene TRBJ2-1, with 7 bases that match TRBD1. This CDR3 has 16 amino acids. The V gene's germline CDR1 is MDHEN and CDR2 SYDVKM. With V trimmed by 5 bases and J by 2 bases, 9 bases remained unmatched. As DNA, the CDR3 is TGTGCCAGCAGTCCCCGACAGGGCCACCCCTACAATGAGCAGTTCTTC. Encoded protein: CASSPRQGHPYNEQFF.

This clonotype has just a few counts. The V gene is TRBV28, the J gene TRBJ1-6; a weak D match, TRBD1 (6 bases). The germline gives CDR1 MDHEN, CDR2 SYDVKM. This CDR3 is built from 15 residues. V dropped 3 bases and J dropped 2 bases, with 8 bases sitting between them. This CDR3 is CASSFRDTYNSPLHF. CDR3 coding DNA: TGTGCCAGCAGTTTCCGGGACACCTATAATTCACCCCTCCACTTT.

V is TRBV27 and J is TRBJ1-5, with TRBD1 as a possible D gene (5 bases). Germline CDR1 is MNHEY and CDR2 is SMNVEV (reference sequence). Trimming stripped 4 bases from V and 6 bases from J, with 10 bases between. The CDR3 loop spans 13 amino acids. The CDR3 region is CASSWGVSQPQHF. CDR3 bases: TGTGCCAGCAGTTGGGGGGTGAGTCAGCCCCAGCATTTT.

The chain carries TRBV9 and TRBJ2-2, with 8 bases matching TRBD2. The germline V gene encodes CDR1 SGDLS and CDR2 YYNGEE. V shed 0 bases and J 4 bases; nucleotides not matched to a gene: 14. The CDR3 contains 19 residues. This CDR3 reads CASSVARESSGGVTGELFF. The CDR3 region has the DNA TGTGCCAGCAGCGTAGCTCGAGAATCCAGCGGGGGTGTCACCGGGGAGCTGTTTTTT.

CDR3 region: CASGPPSGGRETQYF. CDR3 bases: TGTGCTAGTGGACCCCCTAGCGGGGGGCGGGAGACCCAGTACTTC. This sequence joins TRBV12-5 and TRBJ2-5; 11 bases line up with TRBD2. J lost 5 bases, V lost 6 bases, and 8 bases had no gene match. CDR1 is LGHNT and CDR2 is FRNRAP in the germline V gene. The CDR3 contains 15 residues. The full variable domain, with the rest looked up from reference TRBV12-5 and TRBJ2-5, is DARVTQTPRHKVTEMGQEVTMRCQPILGHNTVFWYRQTMMQGLELLAYFRNRAPLDDSGMPKDRFSAEMPDATLATLKIQPSEPRDSAVYFCASGPPSGGRETQYFGPGTRLLVL.

Only a few counts were recorded for this clonotype. This sequence joins TRBV7-6 and TRBJ1-1, with D possibly matching TRBD1 (5 bases). The ends were cut back, 3 bases at V and 0 bases at J, with 11 bases in the middle. The CDR3 runs 15 residues. The germline CDR1 and CDR2 sequences are SGHVS and FNYEAQ. CDR3: CASSLAEGLNTEAFF. CDR3 in DNA: TGTGCCAGCAGCTTGGCAGAGGGGCTGAACACTGAAGCTTTCTTT.

Ten or more counts support this clonotype. This chain uses TRBV2 with TRBJ2-1; D may be TRBD1 (6 bases). Germline values: CDR1 SNHLY, CDR2 FYNNEI. This CDR3 spans 12 amino acids. Deletions cut 5 bases from V and 11 bases from J, with 13 bases between. In DNA form, the CDR3 reads TGTGCCAGCAGTCGGGACACCGGAAAGCAGTTCTTC. This sequence encodes CASSRDTGKQFF.

This clonotype was counted many times. The rearrangement links TRBV7-2 to TRBJ2-7, with D unresolved. Germline V gene data show CDR1 as SGHTA and CDR2 as FQGNSA. The CDR3 has 11 amino acids. V dropped 8 bases and J dropped 4 bases, with 9 bases sitting between them. The CDR3 DNA sequence: TGTGCCAGCGCCAGCTCTTACGAGCAGTACTTC. As protein: CASASSYEQYF. Based on the CDR3 plus reference TRBV7-2 and TRBJ2-7, the full variable domain is GAGVSQSPSNKVTEKGKDVELRCDPISGHTALYWYRQSLGQGLEFLIYFQGNSAPDKSGLPSDRFSAERTGGSVSTLTIQRTQQEDSAVYLCASASSYEQYFGPGTRLTVT.

The rearrangement joins TRBV7-9 to TRBJ1-2; D is unresolved. Germline CDR1 is SEHNR and CDR2 is FQNEAQ (reference sequence). Trimming shortened V by 5 bases and J by 4 bases, and 8 bases separated the two germline ends. This CDR3 contains 12 residues. This CDR3 is CASSVTIYGYTF. DNA of the CDR3: TGTGCCAGCAGCGTAACAATCTATGGCTACACCTTC. The whole variable domain, remainder taken from reference TRBV7-9 and TRBJ1-2, is DTGVSQNPRHKITKRGQNVTFRCDPISEHNRLYWYRQTLGQGPEFLTYFQNEAQLEKSRLLSDRFSAERPKGSFSTLEIQRTEQGDSAMYLCASSVTIYGYTFGSGTRLTVV.

The chain employs TRBV20-1 and TRBJ1-5; 8 bases map to TRBD1. Germline values: CDR1 DFQATT, CDR2 SNEGSKA (reference sequence). This CDR3 is 14 amino acids long. Trimming took 5 bases from V and 0 from J; bases not matched to a gene: 3. CDR3 sequence: CSALTGDSNQPQHF. The CDR3 coding sequence is TGCAGTGCTCTGACAGGGGATAGCAATCAGCCCCAGCATTTT.

This clonotype showed up just a few times. The chain carries TRBV7-8 and TRBJ1-1; D is unclear. CDR1 and CDR2 from the germline V gene are SGHVS and FQNEAQ. The ends were cut back, 1 base at V and 0 bases at J, with 6 bases in the middle. The CDR3 sequence is 14 residues long. CDR3 amino acids: CASSLEMVNTEAFF. In DNA form, the CDR3 reads TGTGCCAGCAGCTTAGAAATGGTGAACACTGAAGCTTTCTTT.

This rearrangement joins TRBV12-3 or TRBV12-4 to TRBJ2-7, with a possible D match to TRBD2 (5 bases). Trimming took 9 bases from V and 2 from J, leaving 14 bases between them. This CDR3 is built from 13 residues. The DNA for the CDR3 is TGTGCCAGAGGAGACTATCTCGCCTACGAGCAGTACTTC. It is translated as CARGDYLAYEQYF.

This clonotype was counted many times. The gene calls are TRBV7-8 and TRBJ2-4; 12 nucleotides agree with TRBD1. The CDR3 has 16 amino acids. Looked up from germline, CDR1 is SGHVS and CDR2 is FQNEAQ. J gave up 7 bases and V 5 bases, and 9 bases lay outside the gene matches. In DNA form, the CDR3 reads TGTGCCAGCAGCACCGGGACAGGGGGCGCCGGGAACATTCAGTACTTC. This codes for CASSTGTGGAGNIQYF.

This clonotype has more than one count but fewer than ten. This chain connects TRBV28 to TRBJ1-4; 10 nucleotides agree with TRBD1. Trimming at V came to 5 bases and at J to 0 bases, leaving 6 bases not matched to a gene. Germline lookup yields CDR1 MDHEN and CDR2 SYDVKM. The CDR3 covers 17 residues. For the CDR3, the DNA is TGTGCCAGCAGTGCGCTGGGACAGGGGACAACTAATGAAAAACTGTTTTTT. It yields the protein CASSALGQGTTNEKLFF.

This clonotype was seen only a few times. V is TRBV4-1 and J is TRBJ2-5; possibly TRBD1 for D (5 bases). This CDR3 comprises 17 residues. Germline V gene data show CDR1 as MGHRA and CDR2 as YSYEKL. The ends were cut back, 0 bases at V and 2 bases at J, with 16 bases in the middle. The CDR3 loop is CASSQDLVSGAQETQYF. CDR3 coding DNA: TGCGCCAGCAGCCAAGATCTAGTGTCTGGGGCTCAAGAGACCCAGTACTTC.

In its sample, this clonotype was seen a few times. DNA of the CDR3: TGCAGTGCTCAGGACAGGGAAACCTACAATGAGCAGTTCTTC. This gives the protein CSAQDRETYNEQFF. V usage is TRBV20-1 and J usage is TRBJ2-1, with 8 bases matching TRBD1. CDR3 length: 14 amino acids. After removal of 5 bases from V and 2 bases from J, the junction contained 5 bases not matched to a gene. CDR1 and CDR2 from the germline V gene are DFQATT and SNEGSKA (reference sequence).

In its sample, this clonotype was seen a few times. The chain is built from TRBV27 and TRBJ1-1; the D gene is possibly TRBD1 (6 bases). V was cut by 6 bases and J by 3 bases, with 17 bases left in between. CDR1 is MNHEY and CDR2 is SMNVEV in the germline V gene (reference sequence). The CDR3 has 15 residues. In DNA form, the CDR3 reads TGTGCCAGCAGCCTCAGGTGGGGGGCCGACACTGAAGCTTTCTTT. Translated: CASSLRWGADTEAFF.

The V and J genes are TRBV12-3 or TRBV12-4 and TRBJ2-6; 10 positions match TRBD1. V shed 3 bases and J 4 bases; nucleotides not matched to a gene: 9. The CDR3 sequence is 18 residues long. Here the CDR3 DNA reads TGTGCCAGCAGTTTTTTAGACAGGGGGCGCCCGGGGGCCAACGTCCTGACTTTC. Translating gives CASSFLDRGRPGANVLTF.